A selection of T cell receptor beta chains follows, all from one sample in a study of blood T cell repertoires in COVID-19. The method was immunoSEQ multiplex PCR; TCRdb's version includes in-frame clones alone and lacks a portion of them. This table holds a few hundred thousand clones, 80% to 90% found once. Material for sequencing was PBMCs or T cells enriched from blood (not recorded which). Receptor source: a woman aged 45-65 years who had been exposed to COVID-19. CDR3s include the opening cysteine and the closing phenylalanine or tryptophan. The D gene is left open where the match is weak. Size is omitted from some rows. Given values are once, few, many or a class for expanded clones.

DNA: TGCGCCAGCAGCTTGGGGGGGGACAGGGGGTATGACGAGCAGTACTTC; CDR3: CASSLGGDRGYDEQYF; size: -; D: TRBD1; J: TRBJ2-7; V: TRBV5-1
DNA: TGTGCCAGCAGTCCAACAGGGATACAATATAATTCACCCCTCCACTTT; CDR3: CASSPTGIQYNSPLHF; size: -; D: -; J: TRBJ1-6; V: TRBV27
DNA: TGTGCCAGCGAAGAGTACCAAGAGACCCAGTACTTC; CDR3: CASEEYQETQYF; size: -; D: -; J: TRBJ2-5; V: TRBV7-9
DNA: TGTGCCAGTAGAATACAAGGGGTAAGTAACAATGAGCAGTTCTTC; CDR3: CASRIQGVSNNEQFF; size: -; D: -; J: TRBJ2-1; V: TRBV19
DNA: TGTGCCAGCGCACCAACCCTATCTGGAAACACCATATATTTT; CDR3: CASAPTLSGNTIYF; size: -; D: -; J: TRBJ1-3; V: TRBV19
DNA: TGTGCCAGCAGTTTGCAGGGGCGGAATCAGCCCCAGCATTTT; CDR3: CASSLQGRNQPQHF; size: -; D: -; J: TRBJ1-5; V: TRBV27
DNA: TGTGCCATGGCTCTGCGACAGGGAAGCCTCAGCTCCTACAATGAGCAGTTCTTC; CDR3: CAMALRQGSLSSYNEQFF; size: -; D: TRBD1; J: TRBJ2-1; V: TRBV10-3
DNA: TGTGCCAGTAGTCTCCGGACAGGGGGCCCGGCCGCTGAAGCTTTCTTT; CDR3: CASSLRTGGPAAEAFF; size: -; D: TRBD1; J: TRBJ1-1; V: TRBV19
DNA: TGTGCCAGCAGCGTCGGGGGGGCCGAAGATACGCAGTATTTT; CDR3: CASSVGGAEDTQYF; size: -; D: TRBD2; J: TRBJ2-3; V: TRBV9
DNA: TGTGCCAGCAGCTTGCGGGGGGAGACCCAGTACTTC; CDR3: CASSLRGETQYF; size: -; D: -; J: TRBJ2-5; V: TRBV5-6
DNA: TGTGCCAGCAGTGGCCTGTTTGAACAGGGACGCAATCAGCCCCAGCATTTT; CDR3: CASSGLFEQGRNQPQHF; size: -; D: -; J: TRBJ1-5; V: TRBV6-1
DNA: TGTGCCAGCAACAGGGTACCTTACGGCTACACCTTC; CDR3: CASNRVPYGYTF; size: -; D: -; J: TRBJ1-2; V: TRBV28
DNA: TGTGCCAGCAGTGAAGCGCGTTTCCAGGGAATAACCACTGAAGCTTTCTTT; CDR3: CASSEARFQGITTEAFF; size: -; D: -; J: TRBJ1-1; V: TRBV2
DNA: TGTGCCAGCAGTGAAGCTAGCTATGGCTACACCTTC; CDR3: CASSEASYGYTF; size: -; D: -; J: TRBJ1-2; V: TRBV6-1
DNA: TGTGCCAGCAGCCAGCTGGTTAGCTCTGGAAACACCATATATTTT; CDR3: CASSQLVSSGNTIYF; size: -; D: -; J: TRBJ1-3; V: TRBV4-2
DNA: TGTGCCAGCAGCTCGGCGGGCTGGAACTACGAGCAGTACTTC; CDR3: CASSSAGWNYEQYF; size: -; D: -; J: TRBJ2-7; V: TRBV7-9
DNA: TGTGCCAGCAGCTTAGTGCGGGGAGAGACCCAGTACTTC; CDR3: CASSLVRGETQYF; size: -; D: -; J: TRBJ2-5; V: TRBV7-2
DNA: TGTGCCAGCTCACCCCCCACAGGGGTTGGCTACACCTTC; CDR3: CASSPPTGVGYTF; size: -; D: TRBD1; J: TRBJ1-2; V: TRBV18
DNA: TGTGCCAGCTCGTACTCCCCCCAGGTAACTTTTGAAGCTTTCTTT; CDR3: CASSYSPQVTFEAFF; size: -; D: -; J: TRBJ1-1; V: TRBV18
DNA: TGTGCCAGCAGTTTAACACACGTAGGGGGAACTAATGAAAAACTGTTTTTT; CDR3: CASSLTHVGGTNEKLFF; size: -; D: -; J: TRBJ1-4; V: TRBV27
DNA: TGTGCCAGCAGTGCCCGAGTGTGGGGCTCGGCGGGGACTGAAGCTTTCTTT; CDR3: CASSARVWGSAGTEAFF; size: -; D: -; J: TRBJ1-1; V: TRBV27
DNA: TGTGCCAGCTCACCACCGAAGGGGGCGGGGACTGAAGCTTTCTTT; CDR3: CASSPPKGAGTEAFF; size: few; D: TRBD1; J: TRBJ1-1; V: TRBV18
DNA: TGTGCCAGCAGTTACTCTCGGACTAGCGTCTACGAGCAGTACTTC; CDR3: CASSYSRTSVYEQYF; size: -; D: TRBD2; J: TRBJ2-7; V: TRBV6-5
DNA: TGTGCCAGCAGCTTAGCCCGGAGCTCCAACGAGCAGTACTTC; CDR3: CASSLARSSNEQYF; size: -; D: -; J: TRBJ2-7; V: TRBV7-2
DNA: TGCGCCAGCAGCCAAGATCGGTGGGGGGAAAACACCGGGGAGCTGTTTTTT; CDR3: CASSQDRWGENTGELFF; size: -; D: -; J: TRBJ2-2; V: TRBV4-1
DNA: TGTGCCAGCTCACCAAGGGGGCCTACTAATGAAAAACTGTTTTTT; CDR3: CASSPRGPTNEKLFF; size: -; D: TRBD1; J: TRBJ1-4; V: TRBV18
DNA: TGTGCCAGCAGCCAAGGTGGGGCCGGGGGGTTCCACTTT; CDR3: CASSQGGAGGFHF; size: -; D: -; J: TRBJ1-6; V: TRBV3-1/TRBV3-2
DNA: TGTGCCAGTAGCCCCCCCGGGGCACCCCTCCACTTT; CDR3: CASSPPGAPLHF; size: -; D: -; J: TRBJ1-6; V: TRBV19
DNA: TGTGCCAGCAGTTTACAGCGCAGGAACACTGAAGCTTTCTTT; CDR3: CASSLQRRNTEAFF; size: -; D: -; J: TRBJ1-1; V: TRBV7-9
DNA: TGTGCCAGTAGCCGGACGACGGGGAATGGAAACACCATATATTTT; CDR3: CASSRTTGNGNTIYF; size: -; D: -; J: TRBJ1-3; V: TRBV19
DNA: TGCAGTGTACCGGGGGCTGAAGCTTTCTTT; CDR3: CSVPGAEAFF; size: few; D: -; J: TRBJ1-1; V: TRBV20-1
DNA: TGTGCCAGCAGCCGAAGGACAGGGCCCCAAGCTAACTATGGCTACACCTTC; CDR3: CASSRRTGPQANYGYTF; size: -; D: TRBD1; J: TRBJ1-2; V: TRBV3-1/TRBV3-2
DNA: TGTGCCAGCAGCTTAGGTGGGGCGGGAAATACGCAGTATTTT; CDR3: CASSLGGAGNTQYF; size: -; D: -; J: TRBJ2-3; V: TRBV11-2
DNA: TGTGCCAGCAGCCAAGTGGCCGTGAGCGGTAGCACAGATACGCAGTATTTT; CDR3: CASSQVAVSGSTDTQYF; size: -; D: -; J: TRBJ2-3; V: TRBV3-1/TRBV3-2
DNA: TGTGCCAGCAGTGAATCTGCAACAAGCTATGGCTACACCTTC; CDR3: CASSESATSYGYTF; size: -; D: -; J: TRBJ1-2; V: TRBV2
DNA: TGCGCCAGCAGTGATATCCGGGGAATATTGTTTTTT; CDR3: CASSDIRGILFF; size: few; D: -; J: TRBJ2-2; V: TRBV10-1
DNA: TGTGCCAGCGGAAACGTACAGGGGAGCATTCAGTACTTC; CDR3: CASGNVQGSIQYF; size: -; D: TRBD1; J: TRBJ2-4; V: TRBV4-2
DNA: TGTGCCAGCAGCCGCGACAGGGCGTCAGCTTTCTTT; CDR3: CASSRDRASAFF; size: -; D: TRBD1; J: TRBJ1-1; V: TRBV12-3/TRBV12-4
DNA: TGTGCCAGCTCACCGTACGGGGGAGTTAACACTGAAGCTTTCTTT; CDR3: CASSPYGGVNTEAFF; size: -; D: -; J: TRBJ1-1; V: TRBV18
DNA: TGTGCCAGCAGCTACCCGGGGGTAACTGAAGCTTTCTTT; CDR3: CASSYPGVTEAFF; size: -; D: -; J: TRBJ1-1; V: TRBV7-9
DNA: TGTGCCAGCAGTGAAAGTATGAGGATAGCTTTCTTT; CDR3: CASSESMRIAFF; size: -; D: -; J: TRBJ1-1; V: TRBV2
DNA: TGTGCCAGCTCATCAAAAGGGGCAGCTGAAGCTTTCTTT; CDR3: CASSSKGAAEAFF; size: -; D: -; J: TRBJ1-1; V: TRBV18